This TCR beta chain came from a study of early T cells in non-severe SARS-CoV-2 infection. Study details: Unsorted whole blood bulk RNA was sequenced, with unpaired chains.

This clonotype appeared once. What it recognizes is unknown. Compared with germline, one end of the junction differs, possibly owing to a read error. Findings and limits, study-wide: Reliance on VDJdb matching favored anti-spike CD8 responses; private and CD4 specificities were missed.

CDR3 length: 14 residues. Germline values: CDR1 SQVTM, CDR2 ANQGSEA. Molecules of cDNA were individually given unique molecular identifiers that were attached to them. MiXCR, applied by TCRdb to the 5' RACE reads, yields one record per CDR3 protein. The table lists under 70,000 distinct CDR3 sequences, 15% of them singletons. The sample was whole blood, taken at baseline. The V call is TRBV29-1, the J call TRBJ2-3; D not resolved. This sequence was found in an adult who was a healthcare worker with PCR-confirmed SARS-CoV-2 infection or an uninfected control (not recorded which). In DNA, the CDR3 is TGCAGCGTCCCTACCCAGTTAAGCACAGATACGCTGTATTTT. Protein product: CSVPTQLSTDTLYF.